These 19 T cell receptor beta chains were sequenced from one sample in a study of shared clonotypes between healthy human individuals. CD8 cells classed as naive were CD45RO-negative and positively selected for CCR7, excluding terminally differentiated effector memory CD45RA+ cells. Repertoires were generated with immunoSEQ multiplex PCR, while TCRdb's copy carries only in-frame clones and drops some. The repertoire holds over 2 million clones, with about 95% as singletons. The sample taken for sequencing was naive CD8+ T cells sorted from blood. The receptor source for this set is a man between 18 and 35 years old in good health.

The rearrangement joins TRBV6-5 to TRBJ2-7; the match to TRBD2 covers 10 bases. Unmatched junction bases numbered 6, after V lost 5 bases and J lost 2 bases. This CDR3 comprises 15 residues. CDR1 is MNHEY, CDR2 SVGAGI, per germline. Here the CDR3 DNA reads TGTGCCAGCAGTACCGGACTAGCGGATACCTACGAGCAGTACTTC. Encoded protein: CASSTGLADTYEQYF.

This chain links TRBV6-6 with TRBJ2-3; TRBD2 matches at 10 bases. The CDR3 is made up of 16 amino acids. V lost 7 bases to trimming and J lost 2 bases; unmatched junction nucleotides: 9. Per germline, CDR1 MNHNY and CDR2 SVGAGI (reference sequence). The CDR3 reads CASTELLAGLTDTQYF. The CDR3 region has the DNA TGTGCCAGCACCGAACTACTAGCGGGACTCACAGATACGCAGTATTTT.

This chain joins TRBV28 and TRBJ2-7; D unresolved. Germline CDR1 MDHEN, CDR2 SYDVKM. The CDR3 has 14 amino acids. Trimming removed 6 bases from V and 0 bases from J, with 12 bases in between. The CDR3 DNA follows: TGTGCCAGCAGCTTGACACTGCTCTCCTACGAGCAGTACTTC. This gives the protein CASSLTLLSYEQYF.

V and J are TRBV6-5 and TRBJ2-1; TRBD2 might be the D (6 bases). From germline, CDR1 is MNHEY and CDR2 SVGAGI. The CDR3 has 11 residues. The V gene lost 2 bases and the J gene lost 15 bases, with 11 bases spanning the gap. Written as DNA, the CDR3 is TGTGCCAGCAGTTACGGGCGGGACTGGTTCTTC. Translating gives CASSYGRDWFF.

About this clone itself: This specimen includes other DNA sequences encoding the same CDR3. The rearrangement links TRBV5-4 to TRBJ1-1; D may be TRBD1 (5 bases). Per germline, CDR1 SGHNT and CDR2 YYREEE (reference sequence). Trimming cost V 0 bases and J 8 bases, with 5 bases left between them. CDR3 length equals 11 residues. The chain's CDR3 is CASSLGGEAFF. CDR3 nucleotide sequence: TGTGCCAGCAGCTTGGGGGGCGAAGCTTTCTTT.

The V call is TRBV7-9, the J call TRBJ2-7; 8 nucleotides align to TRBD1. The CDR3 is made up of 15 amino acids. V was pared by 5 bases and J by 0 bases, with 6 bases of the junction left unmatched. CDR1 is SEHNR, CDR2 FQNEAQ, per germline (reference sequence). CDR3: CASSAPGTGSYEQYF. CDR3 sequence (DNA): TGTGCCAGCAGCGCCCCCGGGACAGGCTCCTACGAGCAGTACTTC.

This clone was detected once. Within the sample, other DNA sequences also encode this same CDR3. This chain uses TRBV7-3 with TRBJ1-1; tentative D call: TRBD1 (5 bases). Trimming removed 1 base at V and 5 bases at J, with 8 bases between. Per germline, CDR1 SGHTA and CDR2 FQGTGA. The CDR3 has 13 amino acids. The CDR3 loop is CASSLMGGTEAFF. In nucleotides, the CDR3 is TGTGCCAGCAGCTTAATGGGGGGAACTGAAGCTTTCTTT. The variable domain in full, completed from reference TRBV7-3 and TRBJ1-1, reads GAGVSQTPSNKVTEKGKYVELRCDPISGHTALYWYRQSLGQGPEFLIYFQGTGAADDSGLPNDRFFAVRPEGSVSTLKIQRTERGDSAVYLCASSLMGGTEAFFGQGTRLTVV.

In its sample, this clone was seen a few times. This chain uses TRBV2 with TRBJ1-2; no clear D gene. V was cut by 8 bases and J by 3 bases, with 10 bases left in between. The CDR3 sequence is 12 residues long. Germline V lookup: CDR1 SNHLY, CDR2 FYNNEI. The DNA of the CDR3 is TGTGCCAGCTTGACGGAGGACTATGGCTACACCTTC. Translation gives CASLTEDYGYTF.

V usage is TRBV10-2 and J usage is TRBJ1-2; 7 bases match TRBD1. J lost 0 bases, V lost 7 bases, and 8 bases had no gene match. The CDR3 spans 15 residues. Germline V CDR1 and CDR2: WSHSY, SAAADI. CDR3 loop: CASNDWTGANYGYTF. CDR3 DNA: TGCGCCAGCAATGATTGGACAGGAGCTAACTATGGCTACACCTTC.

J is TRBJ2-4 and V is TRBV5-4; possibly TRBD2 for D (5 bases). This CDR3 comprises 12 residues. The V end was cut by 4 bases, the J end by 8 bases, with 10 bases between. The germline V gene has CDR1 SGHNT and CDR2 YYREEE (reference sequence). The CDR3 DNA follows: TGTGCCAGCAGCCAAAACGGGGACATTCAGTACTTC. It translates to CASSQNGDIQYF.

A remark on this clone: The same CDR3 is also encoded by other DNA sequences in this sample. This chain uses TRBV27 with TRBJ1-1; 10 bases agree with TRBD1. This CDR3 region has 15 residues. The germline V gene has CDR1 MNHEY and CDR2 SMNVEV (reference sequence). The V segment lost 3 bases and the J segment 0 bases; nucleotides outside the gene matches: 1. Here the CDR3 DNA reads TGTGCCAGCAGTTTGGGACAGGGGTTGAACACTGAAGCTTTCTTT. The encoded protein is CASSLGQGLNTEAFF.

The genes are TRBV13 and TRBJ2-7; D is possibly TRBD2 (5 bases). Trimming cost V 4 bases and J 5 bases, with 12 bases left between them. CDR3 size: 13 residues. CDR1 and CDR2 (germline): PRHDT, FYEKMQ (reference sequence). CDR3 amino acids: CASSYGLEDEQYF. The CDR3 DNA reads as TGTGCCAGCAGCTACGGATTGGAGGACGAGCAGTACTTC. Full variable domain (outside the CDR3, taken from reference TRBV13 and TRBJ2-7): AAGVIQSPRHLIKEKRETATLKCYPIPRHDTVYWYQQGPGQDPQFLISFYEKMQSDKGSIPDRFSAQQFSDYHSELNMSSLELGDSALYFCASSYGLEDEQYFGPGTRLTVT.

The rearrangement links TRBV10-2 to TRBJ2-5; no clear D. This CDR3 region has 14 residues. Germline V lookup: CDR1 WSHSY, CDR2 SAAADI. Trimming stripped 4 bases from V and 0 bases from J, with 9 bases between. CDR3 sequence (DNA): TGCGCCAGCAGTGGAGGCTCGTACCAAGAGACCCAGTACTTC. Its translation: CASSGGSYQETQYF.

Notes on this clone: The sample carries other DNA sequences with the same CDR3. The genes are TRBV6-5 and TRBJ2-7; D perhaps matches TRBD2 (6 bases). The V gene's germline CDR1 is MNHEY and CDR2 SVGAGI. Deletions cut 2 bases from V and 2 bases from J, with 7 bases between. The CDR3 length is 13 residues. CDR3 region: CASSYGLTYEQYF. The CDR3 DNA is TGTGCCAGCAGTTACGGACTAACCTACGAGCAGTACTTC.

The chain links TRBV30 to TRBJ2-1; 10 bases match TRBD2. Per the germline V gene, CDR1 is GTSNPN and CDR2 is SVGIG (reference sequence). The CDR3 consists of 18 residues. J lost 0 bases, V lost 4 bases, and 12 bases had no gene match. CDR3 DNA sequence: TGTGCCTGGATGGGACTAGCGTTGGCTGGGTCCTCCTACAATGAGCAGTTCTTC. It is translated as CAWMGLALAGSSYNEQFF. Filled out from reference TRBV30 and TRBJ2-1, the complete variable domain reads SQTIHQWPATLVQPVGSPLSLECTVEGTSNPNLYWYRQAAGRGLQLLFYSVGIGQISSEVPQNLSASRPQDRQFILSSKKLLLSDSGFYLCAWMGLALAGSSYNEQFFGPGTRLTVL.

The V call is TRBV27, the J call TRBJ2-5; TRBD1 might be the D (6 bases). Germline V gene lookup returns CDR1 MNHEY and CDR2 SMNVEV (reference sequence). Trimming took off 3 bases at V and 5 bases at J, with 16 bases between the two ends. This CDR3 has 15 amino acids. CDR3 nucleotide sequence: TGTGCCAGCAGTTTTCAGGGGTCGATGTGGGAGACCCAGTACTTC. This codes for CASSFQGSMWETQYF.

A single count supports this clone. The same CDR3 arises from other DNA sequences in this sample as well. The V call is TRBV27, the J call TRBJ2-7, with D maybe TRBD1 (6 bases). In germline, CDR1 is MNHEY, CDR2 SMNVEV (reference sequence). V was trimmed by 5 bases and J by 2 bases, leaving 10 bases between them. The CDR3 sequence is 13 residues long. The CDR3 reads CASSLQGTYEQYF. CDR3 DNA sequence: TGTGCCAGCAGTCTACAGGGTACCTACGAGCAGTACTTC.

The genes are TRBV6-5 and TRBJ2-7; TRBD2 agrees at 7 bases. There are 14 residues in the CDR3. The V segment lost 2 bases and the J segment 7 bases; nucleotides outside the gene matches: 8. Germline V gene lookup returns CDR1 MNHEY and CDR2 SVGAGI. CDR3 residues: CASSYGEGHGEQYF. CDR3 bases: TGTGCCAGCAGTTACGGGGAGGGCCATGGGGAGCAGTACTTC.

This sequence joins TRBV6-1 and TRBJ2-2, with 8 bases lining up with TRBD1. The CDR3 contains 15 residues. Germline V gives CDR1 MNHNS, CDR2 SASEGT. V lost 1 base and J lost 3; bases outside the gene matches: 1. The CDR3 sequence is CASSEGTGYTGELFF. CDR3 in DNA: TGTGCCAGCAGTGAAGGGACAGGGTACACCGGGGAGCTGTTTTTT.